Below are 5 T cell receptor beta chains sequenced from a single sample in a study of PD-1 blockade in classical Hodgkin lymphoma (dated by TCRdb to 2018 to 2021). According to the study, the label for this sample's time point signals: cycle 4 day 1 (C4D1), after about 6 weeks of nivolumab. Relapse after autologous stem cell transplantation had occurred in all trial patients, and cohorts A, B and C were distinguished by prior brentuximab vedotin exposure. The method was the immunoSEQ multiplex PCR assay. TCRdb took this table from immuneACCESS and kept in-frame rearrangements with V and J called. Such tables lack part of the clones; where checked against another copy, unresolved V genes explain under half of the gap, and the rest is unexplained. The sample has about 46,000 clones on record, around 74% of them singletons. Approximately 12% of the sample is in the top ten clones. The material was peripheral blood mononuclear cells (PBMCs), obtained before the fourth cycle of nivolumab. The receptors come from a human donor with classical Hodgkin lymphoma.

This rearrangement joins TRBV28 to TRBJ1-1; TRBD1 matches at 8 bases. With V trimmed by 8 bases and J by 1 base, 6 bases remained unmatched. Germline CDR1 reads MDHEN; CDR2 reads SYDVKM. The CDR3 is 14 residues long. The DNA for the CDR3 is TGTGCCAGCCAACGGACAGGGAAGAACACTGAAGCTTTCTTT. This sequence encodes CASQRTGKNTEAFF.

This clone was seen a handful of times. This chain uses TRBV7-9 with TRBJ2-5; 10 nucleotides agree with TRBD1. CDR1 is SEHNR and CDR2 is FQNEAQ in the germline V gene (reference sequence). V shed 5 bases and J 2 bases; nucleotides not matched to a gene: 5. The CDR3 totals 15 residues. For the CDR3, the DNA is TGTGCCAGCAGCCGGACAGGGGGGATTCAAGAGACCCAGTACTTC. Protein product: CASSRTGGIQETQYF.

The chain recombines TRBV7-8 with TRBJ2-7; D remains unclear. Trimming shortened V by 1 base and J by 0 bases, and 10 bases separated the two germline ends. This CDR3 contains 15 residues. Germline V gene sequence: CDR1 SGHVS, CDR2 FQNEAQ. The CDR3 DNA reads as TGTGCCAGCAGCTTAGGAACGACACCCTCCTACGAGCAGTACTTC. This codes for CASSLGTTPSYEQYF.

The J gene is TRBJ2-7, the V gene TRBV6-5; D may be TRBD1 (6 bases). The germline V gene has CDR1 MNHEY and CDR2 SVGAGI. V lost 6 bases and J 4 bases, leaving 10 bases between the germline ends. This CDR3 comprises 12 residues. For the CDR3, the DNA is TGTGCCAGCAGCCAGGGGCTTTACGAGCAGTACTTC. This gives the protein CASSQGLYEQYF.

The gene calls are TRBV27 and TRBJ1-2; D is possibly TRBD1 (5 bases). Trimming took 1 base from V and 5 from J, leaving 17 bases between them. The CDR3 runs to 16 residues. Germline-derived CDR1 and CDR2 are MNHEY and SMNVEV (reference sequence). CDR3 region: CASSLFGVGGMYGYTF. The CDR3 nucleotides are TGTGCCAGCAGTTTATTCGGTGTCGGGGGGATGTATGGCTACACCTTC.